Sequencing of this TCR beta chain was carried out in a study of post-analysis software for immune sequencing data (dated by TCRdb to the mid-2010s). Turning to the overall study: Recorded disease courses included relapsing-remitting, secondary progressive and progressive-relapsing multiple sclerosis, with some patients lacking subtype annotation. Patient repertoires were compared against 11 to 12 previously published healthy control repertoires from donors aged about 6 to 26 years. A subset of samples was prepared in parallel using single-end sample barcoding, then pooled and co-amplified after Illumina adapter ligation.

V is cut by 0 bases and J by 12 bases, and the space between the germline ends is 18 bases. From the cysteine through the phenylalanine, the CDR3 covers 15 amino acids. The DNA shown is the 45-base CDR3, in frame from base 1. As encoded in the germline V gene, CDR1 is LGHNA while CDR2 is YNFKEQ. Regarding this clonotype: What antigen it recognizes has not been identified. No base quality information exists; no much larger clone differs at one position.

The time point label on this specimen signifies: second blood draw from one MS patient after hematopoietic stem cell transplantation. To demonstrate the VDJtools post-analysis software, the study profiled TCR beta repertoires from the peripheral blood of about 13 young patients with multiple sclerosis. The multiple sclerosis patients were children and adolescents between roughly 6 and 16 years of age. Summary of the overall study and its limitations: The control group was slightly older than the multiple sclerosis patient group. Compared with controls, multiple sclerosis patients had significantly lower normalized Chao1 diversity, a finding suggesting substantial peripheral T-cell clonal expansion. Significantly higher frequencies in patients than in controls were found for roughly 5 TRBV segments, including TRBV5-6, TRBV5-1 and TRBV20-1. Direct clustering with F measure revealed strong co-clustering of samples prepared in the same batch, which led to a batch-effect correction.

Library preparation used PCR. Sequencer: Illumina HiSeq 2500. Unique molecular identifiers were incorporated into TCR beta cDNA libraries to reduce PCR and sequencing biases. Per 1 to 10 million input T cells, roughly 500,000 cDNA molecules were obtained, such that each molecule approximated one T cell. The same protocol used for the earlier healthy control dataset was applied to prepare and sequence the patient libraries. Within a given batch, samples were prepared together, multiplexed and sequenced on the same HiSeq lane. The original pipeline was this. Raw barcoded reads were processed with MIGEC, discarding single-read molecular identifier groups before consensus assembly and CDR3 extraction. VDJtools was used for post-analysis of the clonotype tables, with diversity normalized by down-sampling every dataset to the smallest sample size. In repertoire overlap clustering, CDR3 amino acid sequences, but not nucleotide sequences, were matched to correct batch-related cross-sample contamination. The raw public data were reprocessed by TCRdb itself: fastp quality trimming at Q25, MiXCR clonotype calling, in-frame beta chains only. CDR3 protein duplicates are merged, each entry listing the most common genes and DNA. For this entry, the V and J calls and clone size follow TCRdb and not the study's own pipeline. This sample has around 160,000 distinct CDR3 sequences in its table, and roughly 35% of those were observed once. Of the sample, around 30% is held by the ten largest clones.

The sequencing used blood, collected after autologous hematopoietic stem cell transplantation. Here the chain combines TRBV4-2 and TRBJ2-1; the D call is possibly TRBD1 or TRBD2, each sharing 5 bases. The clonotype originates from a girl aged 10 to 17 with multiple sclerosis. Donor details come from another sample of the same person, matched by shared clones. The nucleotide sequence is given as TGTGCCAGCAGCCAAGATGGGGACCGCCTTGGGGGGCAGTTCTTC. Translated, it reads CASSQDGDRLGGQFF.